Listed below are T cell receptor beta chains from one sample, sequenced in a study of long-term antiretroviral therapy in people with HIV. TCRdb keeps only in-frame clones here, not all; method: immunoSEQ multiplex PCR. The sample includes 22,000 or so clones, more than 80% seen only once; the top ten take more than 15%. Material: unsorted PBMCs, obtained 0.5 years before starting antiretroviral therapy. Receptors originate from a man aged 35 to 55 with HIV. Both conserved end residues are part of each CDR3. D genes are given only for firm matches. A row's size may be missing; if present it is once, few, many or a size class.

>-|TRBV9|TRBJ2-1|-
CASSEGLQVYNEQFF
TGTGCCAGCAGCGAGGGACTCCAGGTATACAATGAGCAGTTCTTC
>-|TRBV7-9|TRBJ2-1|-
CASAYNEQFF
TGTGCCAGCGCATACAATGAGCAGTTCTTC
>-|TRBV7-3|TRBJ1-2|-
CASSSALGDGYTF
TGTGCCAGCAGCTCCGCGTTGGGGGATGGCTACACCTTC
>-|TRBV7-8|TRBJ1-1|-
CASSLDHMGRTEAFF
TGTGCCAGCAGCTTAGATCACATGGGGCGGACTGAAGCTTTCTTT
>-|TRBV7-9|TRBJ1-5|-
CASSLEGGQPQHF
TGTGCCAGCAGCTTAGAAGGAGGTCAGCCCCAGCATTTT
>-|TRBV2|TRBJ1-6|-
CASSVTVYNSPLHF
TGTGCCAGCAGTGTAACGGTCTATAATTCACCCCTCCACTTT
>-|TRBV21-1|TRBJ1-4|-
CASSKPQYLAGLFF
TGTGCCAGCAGCAAACCCCAGTATCTGGCAGGGCTGTTTTTT
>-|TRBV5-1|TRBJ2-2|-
CASEDTGELFF
TGCGCCAGCGAAGACACCGGGGAGCTGTTTTTT
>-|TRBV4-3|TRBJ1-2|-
CASSQDRGELSYGYTF
TGCGCCAGCAGCCAAGATCGGGGGGAGCTATCCTATGGCTACACCTTC
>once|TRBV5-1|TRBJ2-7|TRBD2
CASSSGLAGGRRPNEQYF
TGCGCCAGCAGCTCCGGACTAGCGGGGGGACGCCGCCCCAACGAGCAGTACTTC
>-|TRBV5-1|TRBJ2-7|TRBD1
CASSWDRTYEQYF
TGCGCCAGCAGCTGGGACAGGACCTACGAGCAGTACTTC
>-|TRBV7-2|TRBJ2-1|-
CASSLAARSVNEQFF
TGTGCCAGCAGCTTAGCTGCTAGGTCGGTAAATGAGCAGTTCTTC
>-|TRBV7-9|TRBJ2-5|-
CASRGAGVSQETQYF
TGTGCCAGCAGGGGAGCAGGGGTGAGCCAAGAGACCCAGTACTTC
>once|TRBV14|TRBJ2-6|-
CASSHQRSGANVLTF
TGTGCCAGCAGCCATCAGAGGTCTGGGGCCAACGTCCTGACTTTC
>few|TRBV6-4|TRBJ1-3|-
CASSPEGTIYF
TGTGCCAGCAGTCCAGAAGGCACCATATATTTT
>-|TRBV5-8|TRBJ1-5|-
CASSFDGLNQPQHF
TGTGCCAGCAGCTTTGACGGTTTAAATCAGCCCCAGCATTTT
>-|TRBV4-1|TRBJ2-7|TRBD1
CASSTRTGRNEQYF
TGCGCCAGCAGCACCCGGACAGGGAGGAACGAGCAGTACTTC
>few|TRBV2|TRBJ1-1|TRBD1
CASSGDRRSTEAFF
TGTGCCAGCAGTGGGGACAGGAGGAGCACTGAAGCTTTCTTT
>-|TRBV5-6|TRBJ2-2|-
CASSLRGLNTGELFF
TGTGCCAGCAGCTTGCGAGGTCTCAACACCGGGGAGCTGTTTTTT
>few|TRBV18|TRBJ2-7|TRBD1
CASSPQDRVDPYEQYF
TGTGCCAGCTCACCACAAGACAGGGTGGATCCCTACGAGCAGTACTTC
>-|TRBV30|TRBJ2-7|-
CAWSLTVYEQYF
TGTGCCTGGAGTTTGACGGTTTACGAGCAGTACTTC
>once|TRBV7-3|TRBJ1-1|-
CASSSFMGAEAFF
TGTGCCAGCAGCTCTTTTATGGGCGCTGAAGCTTTCTTT
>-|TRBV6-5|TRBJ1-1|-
CASNDGARQGYEAFF
TGTGCCAGCAACGATGGGGCCAGGCAGGGCTATGAAGCTTTCTTT
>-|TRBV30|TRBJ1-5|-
CAWSGGGPNQPQHF
TGTGCCTGGAGTGGGGGGGGCCCCAATCAGCCCCAGCATTTT
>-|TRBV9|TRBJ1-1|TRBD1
CASSASGTGGPLSEAFF
TGTGCCAGCAGCGCTTCCGGGACAGGGGGCCCCCTCAGTGAAGCTTTCTTT
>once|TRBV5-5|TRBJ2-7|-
CASSLGGNYEQYF
TGTGCCAGCAGCTTGGGCGGGAACTACGAGCAGTACTTC
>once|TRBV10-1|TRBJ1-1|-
CASSAGSDYTEAFF
TGCGCCAGCAGTGCGGGCTCCGATTACACTGAAGCTTTCTTT
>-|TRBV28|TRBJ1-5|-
CASRKLLRPQHF
TGTGCCAGCAGAAAACTTCTCCGCCCCCAGCATTTT
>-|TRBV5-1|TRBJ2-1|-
CASSSGQISSYNEQFF
TGCGCCAGCAGCTCCGGACAGATTAGCTCCTACAATGAGCAGTTCTTC
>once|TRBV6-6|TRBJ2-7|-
CASSSLATRGLEQYF
TGTGCCAGCAGTTCCCTTGCCACAAGGGGTCTGGAGCAGTACTTC
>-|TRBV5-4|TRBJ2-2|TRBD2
CASSLFRPGTSGGLTGELFF
TGTGCCAGCAGCTTGTTCAGGCCAGGGACTAGCGGGGGGCTGACCGGGGAGCTGTTTTTT
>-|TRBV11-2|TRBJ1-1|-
CASSSGGGSGINTEAFF
TGTGCCAGCAGCTCCGGGGGGGGGAGTGGGATAAACACTGAAGCTTTCTTT
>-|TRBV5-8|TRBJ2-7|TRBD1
CASSLGQVRSYEQYF
TGTGCCAGCAGCTTAGGACAGGTACGGTCCTACGAGCAGTACTTC
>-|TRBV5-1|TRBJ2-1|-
CASSLGSGRYNEQFF
TGCGCCAGCAGCTTGGGGTCAGGGAGGTACAATGAGCAGTTCTTC
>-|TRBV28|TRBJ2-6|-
CASSSQIGANVLTF
TGTGCCAGCAGTTCCCAGATCGGGGCCAACGTCCTGACTTTC
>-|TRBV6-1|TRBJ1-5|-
CASRDQIYSNQPQHF
TGTGCCAGCAGGGACCAAATATATAGCAATCAGCCCCAGCATTTT
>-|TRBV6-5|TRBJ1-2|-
CASWNEYGGYTF
TGTGCCAGCTGGAACGAATATGGCGGCTACACCTTC
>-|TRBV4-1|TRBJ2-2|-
CASSQAGNTGELFF
TGCGCCAGCAGCCAAGCCGGGAACACCGGGGAGCTGTTTTTT
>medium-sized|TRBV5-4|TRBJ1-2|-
CASRDTYYGYTF
TGTGCCAGCCGGGACACATACTATGGCTACACCTTC
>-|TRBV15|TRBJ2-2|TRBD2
CATSRDRTSANTGELFF
TGTGCCACCAGCAGAGATCGGACTAGCGCGAACACCGGGGAGCTGTTTTTT
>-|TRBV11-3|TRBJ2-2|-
CASSWAGPNTGELFF
TGTGCCAGCAGCTGGGCAGGGCCGAACACCGGGGAGCTGTTTTTT
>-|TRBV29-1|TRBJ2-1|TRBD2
CSVSGTSYNEQFF
TGCAGCGTTAGCGGGACTAGCTACAATGAGCAGTTCTTC
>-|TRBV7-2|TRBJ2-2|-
CASSHSDRDTGELFF
TGTGCCAGCAGCCACTCGGACAGAGATACCGGGGAGCTGTTTTTT
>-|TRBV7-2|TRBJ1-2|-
CASGPTGPVSRGYTF
TGTGCCAGCGGCCCAACGGGCCCCGTGTCTCGTGGCTACACCTTC
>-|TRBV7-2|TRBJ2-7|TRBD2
CASSSGLAGGGEQYF
TGTGCCAGCAGCTCGGGACTAGCGGGGGGCGGTGAGCAGTACTTC
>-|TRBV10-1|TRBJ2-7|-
CASSESGGEQYF
TGCGCCAGCAGTGAATCAGGCGGGGAGCAGTACTTC
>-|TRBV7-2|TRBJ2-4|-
CASSPLGGNIQYF
TGTGCCAGCAGCCCCCTCGGCGGAAACATTCAGTACTTC
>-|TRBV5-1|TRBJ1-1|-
CASSGVNTEAFF
TGCGCCAGCAGCGGAGTGAACACTGAAGCTTTCTTT
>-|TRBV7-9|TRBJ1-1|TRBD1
CASSLGSGTGGLNTEAFF
TGTGCCAGCAGCTTAGGCTCTGGGACAGGGGGCCTGAACACTGAAGCTTTCTTT
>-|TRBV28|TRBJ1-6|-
CASSLGGGRDNSPLHF
TGTGCCAGCAGTCTCGGAGGGGGTAGGGATAATTCACCCCTCCACTTT
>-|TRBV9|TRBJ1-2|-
CASSVAPGTNYGYTF
TGTGCCAGCAGCGTAGCACCAGGGACCAACTATGGCTACACCTTC
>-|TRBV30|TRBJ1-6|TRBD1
CAWTQDRAPPLHF
TGTGCCTGGACACAAGACAGGGCTCCACCCCTCCACTTT